The T cell receptor (beta chain) under discussion was sequenced for a study of shared T cell receptors in the human thymus. Libraries were prepared by immunoSEQ multiplex PCR; TCRdb keeps only in-frame clonotypes and omits some of them. The sample lists under 700,000 clones, 78% occurring once. This clone has just one count. This same sample was also taken into another study, of human thymus T cells. This second report adds: Usage of V and J genes appeared biased in thymic and blood repertoires. Thymic repertoires from unrelated individuals overlapped highly, related research reported.

The TCR sequence derives from a boy under two years old with a congenital heart defect. The sequenced sample consisted of thymocytes.

This CDR3 is CASSWDRGETQYF. CDR3 bases: TGTGCCAGCAGCTGGGACAGGGGAGAGACCCAGTACTTC. V usage is TRBV5-4 and J usage is TRBJ2-5; TRBD1 matches 10 bases. Per germline, CDR1 SGHNT and CDR2 YYREEE (reference sequence). The CDR3 extends over 13 amino acids. Trimming at V came to 3 bases and at J to 4 bases, leaving 0 bases not matched to a gene. Full variable domain (outside the CDR3, taken from reference TRBV5-4 and TRBJ2-5): ETGVTQSPTHLIKTRGQQVTLRCSSQSGHNTVSWYQQALGQGPQFIFQYYREEENGRGNFPPRFSGLQFPNYSSELNVNALELDDSALYLCASSWDRGETQYFGPGTRLLVL.